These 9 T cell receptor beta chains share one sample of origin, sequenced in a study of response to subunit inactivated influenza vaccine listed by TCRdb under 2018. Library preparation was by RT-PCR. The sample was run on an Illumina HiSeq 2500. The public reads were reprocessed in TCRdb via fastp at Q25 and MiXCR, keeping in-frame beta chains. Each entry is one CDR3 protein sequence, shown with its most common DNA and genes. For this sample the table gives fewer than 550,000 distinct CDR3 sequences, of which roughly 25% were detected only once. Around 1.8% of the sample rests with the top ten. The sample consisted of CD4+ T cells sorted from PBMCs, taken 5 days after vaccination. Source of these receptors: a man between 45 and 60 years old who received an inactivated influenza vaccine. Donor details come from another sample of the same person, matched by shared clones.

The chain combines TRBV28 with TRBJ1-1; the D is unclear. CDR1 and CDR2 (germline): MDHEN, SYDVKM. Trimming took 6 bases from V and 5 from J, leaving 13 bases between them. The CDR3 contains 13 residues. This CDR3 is CASSDGIRTEAFF. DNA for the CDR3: TGTGCCAGCAGCGACGGGATTCGGACTGAAGCTTTCTTT.

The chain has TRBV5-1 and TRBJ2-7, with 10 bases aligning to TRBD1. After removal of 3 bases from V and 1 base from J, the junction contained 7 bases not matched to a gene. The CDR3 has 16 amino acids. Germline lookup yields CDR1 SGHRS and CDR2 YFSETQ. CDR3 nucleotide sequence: TGCGCCAGCAGCTCCCGGACAGGGGGACCTTCCTACGAGCAGTACTTC. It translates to CASSSRTGGPSYEQYF. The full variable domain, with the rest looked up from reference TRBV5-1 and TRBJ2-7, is KAGVTQTPRYLIKTRGQQVTLSCSPISGHRSVSWYQQTPGQGLQFLFEYFSETQRNKGNFPGRFSGRQFSNSRSEMNVSTLELGDSALYLCASSSRTGGPSYEQYFGPGTRLTVT.

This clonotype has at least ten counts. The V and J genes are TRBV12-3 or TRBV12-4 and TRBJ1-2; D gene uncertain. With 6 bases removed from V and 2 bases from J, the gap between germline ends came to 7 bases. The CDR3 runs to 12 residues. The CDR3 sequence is CASRFSNYGYTF. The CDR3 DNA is TGTGCCAGCAGATTTTCAAACTATGGCTACACCTTC.

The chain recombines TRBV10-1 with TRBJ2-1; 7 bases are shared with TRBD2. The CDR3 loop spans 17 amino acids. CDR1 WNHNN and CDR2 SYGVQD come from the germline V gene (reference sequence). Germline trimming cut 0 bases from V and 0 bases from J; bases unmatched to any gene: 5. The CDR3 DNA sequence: TGCGCCAGCAGTGAGTCAGCGGGGCTGGGCTCCTACAATGAGCAGTTCTTC. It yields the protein CASSESAGLGSYNEQFF.

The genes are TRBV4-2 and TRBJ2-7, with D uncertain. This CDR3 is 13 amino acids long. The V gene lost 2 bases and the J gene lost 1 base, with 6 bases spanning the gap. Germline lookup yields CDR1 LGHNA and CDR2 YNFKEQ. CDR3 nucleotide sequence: TGTGCCAGCAGCCAACCCCCGTCCTACGAGCAGTACTTC. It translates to CASSQPPSYEQYF.

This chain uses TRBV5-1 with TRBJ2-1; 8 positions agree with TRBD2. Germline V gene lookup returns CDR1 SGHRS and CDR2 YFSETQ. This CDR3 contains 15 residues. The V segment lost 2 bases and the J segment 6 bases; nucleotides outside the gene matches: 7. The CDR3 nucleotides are TGCGCCAGCAGCTTTAGCGGGGCCGGGGTCAATGAGCAGTTCTTC. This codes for CASSFSGAGVNEQFF.

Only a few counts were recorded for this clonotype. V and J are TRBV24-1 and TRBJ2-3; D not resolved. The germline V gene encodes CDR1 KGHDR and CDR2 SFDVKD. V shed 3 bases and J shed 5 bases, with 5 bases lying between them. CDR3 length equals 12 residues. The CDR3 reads CATSDPIDTQYF. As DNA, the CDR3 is TGTGCCACCAGTGATCCCATAGATACGCAGTATTTT.

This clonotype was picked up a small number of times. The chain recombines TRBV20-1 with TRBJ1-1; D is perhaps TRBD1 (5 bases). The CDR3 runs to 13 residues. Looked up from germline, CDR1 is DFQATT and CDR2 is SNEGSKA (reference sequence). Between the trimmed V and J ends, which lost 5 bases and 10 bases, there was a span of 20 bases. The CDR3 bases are TGCAGTGCTCGAAAGAGTCCAGGGTTTGGAGCTTTCTTT. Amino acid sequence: CSARKSPGFGAFF.

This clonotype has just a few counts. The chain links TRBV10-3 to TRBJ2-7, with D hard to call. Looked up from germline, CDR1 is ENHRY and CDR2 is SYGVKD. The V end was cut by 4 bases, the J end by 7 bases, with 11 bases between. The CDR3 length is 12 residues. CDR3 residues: CAISGSGWEQYF. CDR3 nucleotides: TGTGCCATCAGTGGGTCGGGCTGGGAGCAGTACTTC.